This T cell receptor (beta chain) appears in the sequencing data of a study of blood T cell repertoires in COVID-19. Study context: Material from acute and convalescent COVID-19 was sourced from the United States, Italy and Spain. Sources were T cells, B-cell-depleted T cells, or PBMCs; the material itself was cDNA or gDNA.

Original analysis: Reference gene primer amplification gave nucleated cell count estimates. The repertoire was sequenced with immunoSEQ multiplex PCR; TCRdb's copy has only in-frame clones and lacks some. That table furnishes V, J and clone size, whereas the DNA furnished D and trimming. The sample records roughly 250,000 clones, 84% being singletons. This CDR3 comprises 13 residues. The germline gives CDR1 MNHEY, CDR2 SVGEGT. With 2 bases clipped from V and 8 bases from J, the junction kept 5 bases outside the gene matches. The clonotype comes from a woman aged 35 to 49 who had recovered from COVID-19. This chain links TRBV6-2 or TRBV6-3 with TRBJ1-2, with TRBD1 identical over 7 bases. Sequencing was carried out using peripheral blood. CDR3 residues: CASSYTGQTGYTF. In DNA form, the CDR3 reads TGTGCCAGCAGTTACACGGGACAGACGGGCTACACCTTC.